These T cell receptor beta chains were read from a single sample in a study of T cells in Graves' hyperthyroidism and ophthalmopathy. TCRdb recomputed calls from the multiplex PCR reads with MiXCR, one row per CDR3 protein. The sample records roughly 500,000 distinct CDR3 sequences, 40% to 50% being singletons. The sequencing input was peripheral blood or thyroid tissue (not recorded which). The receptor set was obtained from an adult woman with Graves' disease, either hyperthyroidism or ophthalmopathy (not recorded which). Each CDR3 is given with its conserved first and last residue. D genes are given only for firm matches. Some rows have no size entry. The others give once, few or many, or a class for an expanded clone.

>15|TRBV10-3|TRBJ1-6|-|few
TGTGCCATCAGTGATGGGGAACCCCGGGATTCACCCCTCCACTTT
CAISDGEPRDSPLHF
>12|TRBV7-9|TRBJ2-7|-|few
TGTGCCAGCAGTTGGGACGAGTACGAGCAGTACTTC
CASSWDEYEQYF
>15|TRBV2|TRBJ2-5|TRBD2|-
TGTGCCAGCAGACCCCCGGGAGGAGGGCAAGAGACCCAGTACTTC
CASRPPGGGQETQYF
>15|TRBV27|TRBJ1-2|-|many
TGTGCCAGCAGGCCATTAGGGGAAAAGGGCTATGGCTACACCTTC
CASRPLGEKGYGYTF
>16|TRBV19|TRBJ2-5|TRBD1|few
TGTGCCAGCAGTGAAACTAGGACAGGGGGCATAGAGACCCAGTACTTC
CASSETRTGGIETQYF
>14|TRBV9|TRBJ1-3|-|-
TGTGCCAGCAGCGGGCGATACCGGGACACCAGATTGGATTTT
CASSGRYRDTRLDF
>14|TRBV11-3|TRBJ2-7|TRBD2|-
TGTGCCAGCAGCTGGGTCAGCGGGAGCTACGAGCAGTACTTC
CASSWVSGSYEQYF
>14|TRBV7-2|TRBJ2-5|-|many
TGTGCCAGCAGCCGACCGTTAAAAGGCGAGACCCAGTACTTC
CASSRPLKGETQYF
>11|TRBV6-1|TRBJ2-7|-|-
TGTGCCAGCATCCAGGTCCACGAGCAGTACTTC
CASIQVHEQYF
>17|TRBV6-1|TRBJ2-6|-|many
TGTGCCAGCAGTGATTTTTACGGCAACTCTGGGGCCAACGTCCTGACTTTC
CASSDFYGNSGANVLTF
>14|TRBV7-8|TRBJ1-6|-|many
TGTGCCAGCAGCTTAGTCCTCGACGGGTCACCCCTCCACTTT
CASSLVLDGSPLHF
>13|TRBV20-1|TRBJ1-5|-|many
TGCAGTGCTAAGACAGAGCCCGACCAGCCCCAGCATTTT
CSAKTEPDQPQHF
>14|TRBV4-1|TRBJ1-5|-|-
TGCGCCAGCAGCTTCGGGACGGGAAGATGGACCCAGCATTTT
CASSFGTGRWTQHF
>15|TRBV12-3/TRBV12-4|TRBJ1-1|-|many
TGTGCCAGCAGGGCCCTGGCAGGGGTACGGTCTGAAGCTTTCTTT
CASRALAGVRSEAFF
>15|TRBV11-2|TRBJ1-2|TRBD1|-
TGTGCCAGCAGCGACGGGACAGACACTAACTATGGCTACACCTTC
CASSDGTDTNYGYTF
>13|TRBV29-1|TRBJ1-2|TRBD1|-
TGCAGCGAAACGCCACAGGGGAACTATGGCTACACCTTC
CSETPQGNYGYTF